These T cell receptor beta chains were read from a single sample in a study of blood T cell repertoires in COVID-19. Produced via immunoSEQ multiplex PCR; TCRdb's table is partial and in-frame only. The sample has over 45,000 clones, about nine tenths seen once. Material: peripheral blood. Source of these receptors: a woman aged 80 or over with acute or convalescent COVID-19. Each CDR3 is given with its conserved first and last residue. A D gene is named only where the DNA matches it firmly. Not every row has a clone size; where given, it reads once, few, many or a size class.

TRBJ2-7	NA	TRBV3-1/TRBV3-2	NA	TGTGCCAGCAGCCCCCCCCTAGCCTACGAGCAGTACTTC	CASSPPLAYEQYF
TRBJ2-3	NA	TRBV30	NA	TGTGCCTGGAGGGCGGGGGCGAATACGCAGTATTTT	CAWRAGANTQYF
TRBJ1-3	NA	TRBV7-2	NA	TGTGCCAGCAGCTTAGGGGCAGTCCCGACCCACATATATTTT	CASSLGAVPTHIYF
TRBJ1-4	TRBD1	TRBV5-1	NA	TGCGCCAGCAGCCCTGAAACAGGGGCCACCAGAAATGAAAAACTGTTTTTT	CASSPETGATRNEKLFF
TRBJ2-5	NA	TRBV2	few	TGTGCCAGCACCTCGGGTTGGGCAGGGGCCGAGACCCAGTACTTC	CASTSGWAGAETQYF
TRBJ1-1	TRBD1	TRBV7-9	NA	TGTGCCAGCAGCAAGACAGGGGGCAGGAAGACTGAAGCTTTCTTT	CASSKTGGRKTEAFF
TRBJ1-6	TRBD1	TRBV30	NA	TGTGCCTGGAGCGCCGGACAGGATAATTCACCCCTCCACTTT	CAWSAGQDNSPLHF
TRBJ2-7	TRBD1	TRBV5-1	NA	TGCGCCAGCAGCCTTGAGGGACAGGGGATTTACGAGCAGTACTTC	CASSLEGQGIYEQYF
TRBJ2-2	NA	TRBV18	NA	TGTGCCAGCTCACTGCTTACAGAAAACACCGGGGAGCTGTTTTTT	CASSLLTENTGELFF
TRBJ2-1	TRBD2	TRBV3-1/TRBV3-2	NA	TGTGCCAGCAGCCAGGGGGAGGGCGCTGGCAATGAGCAGTTCTTC	CASSQGEGAGNEQFF
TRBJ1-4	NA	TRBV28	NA	TGTGCCAGCAGCTCCGCCTTCGAGGGGGATGAAAAACTGTTTTTT	CASSSAFEGDEKLFF
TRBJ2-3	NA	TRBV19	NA	TGTGCCAGTAGTATAATAGAGGGGGTCCGTAGCACAGATACGCAGTATTTT	CASSIIEGVRSTDTQYF
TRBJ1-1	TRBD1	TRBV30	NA	TGTGCCTGGAGTGTACATGAGGGGGCCTTAGCTTTCTTT	CAWSVHEGALAFF
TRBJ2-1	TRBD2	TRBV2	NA	TGTGCCAGCAGTGATATTAGCGGGGGGGCCTACAATGAGCAGTTCTTC	CASSDISGGAYNEQFF
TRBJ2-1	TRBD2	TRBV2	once	TGTGCCAGCAGGTTGGGTAGCGGGGTAAGAGAGCAGTTCTTC	CASRLGSGVREQFF
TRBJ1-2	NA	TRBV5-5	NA	TGTGCCAGCAGCCCAGGACAGAACTATGGCTACACCTTC	CASSPGQNYGYTF
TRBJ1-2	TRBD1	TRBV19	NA	TGTGCCAGTACCGGGGACAGGGTCCTCGGTGGCTACACCTTC	CASTGDRVLGGYTF
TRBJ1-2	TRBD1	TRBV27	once	TGTGCCAGCAGTTCCCCGGGACAGGGATTAGACAATGGCTACACCTTC	CASSSPGQGLDNGYTF
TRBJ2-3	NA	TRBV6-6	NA	TGTGCCAGCAGGGGGTTGAGGGGACTCACAGATACGCAGTATTTT	CASRGLRGLTDTQYF
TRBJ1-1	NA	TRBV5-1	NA	TGCGCCAGCAGCTTGGCGGGGTGGAGGACTGAAGCTTTCTTT	CASSLAGWRTEAFF
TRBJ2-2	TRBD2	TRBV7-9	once	TGTGCCAGCAGCCGGGACTACATGGTGGGGGAGCTGTTTTTT	CASSRDYMVGELFF
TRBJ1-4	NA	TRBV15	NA	TGTGCCACCAGCCCGCGCCCCGGGTTGGTTGAAAAACTGTTTTTT	CATSPRPGLVEKLFF
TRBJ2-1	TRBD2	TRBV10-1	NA	TGCGCCAGCAGCGCCGGACTAGCGGGGGAGTACAATGAGCAGTTCTTC	CASSAGLAGEYNEQFF
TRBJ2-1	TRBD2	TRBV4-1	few	TGCGCCAGCAGCCAAGCGGGACTAGCGGGGGGTTCTTACAATGAGCAGTTCTTC	CASSQAGLAGGSYNEQFF
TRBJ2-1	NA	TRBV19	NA	TGTGCCAGTAGTATAGCTTCTAACAATGAGCAGTTCTTC	CASSIASNNEQFF
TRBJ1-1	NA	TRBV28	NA	TGTGCCAGCACAACAGGAGGGGCGATGAACACTGAAGCTTTCTTT	CASTTGGAMNTEAFF
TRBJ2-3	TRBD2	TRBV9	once	TGTGCCAGCAACGGACTAGCGGGGGGGATGACAGATACGCAGTATTTT	CASNGLAGGMTDTQYF